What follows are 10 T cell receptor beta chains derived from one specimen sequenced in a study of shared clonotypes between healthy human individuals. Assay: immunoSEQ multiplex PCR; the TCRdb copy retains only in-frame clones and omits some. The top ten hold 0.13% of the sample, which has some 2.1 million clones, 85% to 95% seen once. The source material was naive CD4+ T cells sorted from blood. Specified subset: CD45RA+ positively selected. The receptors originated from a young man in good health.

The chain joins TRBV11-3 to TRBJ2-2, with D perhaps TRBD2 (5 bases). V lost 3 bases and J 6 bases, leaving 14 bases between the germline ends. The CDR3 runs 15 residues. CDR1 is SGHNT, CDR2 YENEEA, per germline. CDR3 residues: CASSFRGRTPGELFF. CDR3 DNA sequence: TGTGCCAGCAGCTTCCGGGGAAGGACTCCCGGGGAGCTGTTTTTT.

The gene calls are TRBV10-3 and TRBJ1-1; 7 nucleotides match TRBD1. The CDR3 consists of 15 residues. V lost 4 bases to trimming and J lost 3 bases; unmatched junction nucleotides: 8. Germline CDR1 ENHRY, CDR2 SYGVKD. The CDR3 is CAISGTLGQYTEAFF. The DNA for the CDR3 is TGTGCCATCAGTGGCACTTTGGGACAGTACACTGAAGCTTTCTTT.

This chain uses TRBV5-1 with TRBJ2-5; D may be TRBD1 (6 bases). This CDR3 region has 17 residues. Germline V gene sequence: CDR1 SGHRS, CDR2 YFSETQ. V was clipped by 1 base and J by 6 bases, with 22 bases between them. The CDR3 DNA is TGCGCCAGCAGCTTGCCCGAGACAGGACCGCCGTCAAAGACCCAGTACTTC. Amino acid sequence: CASSLPETGPPSKTQYF.

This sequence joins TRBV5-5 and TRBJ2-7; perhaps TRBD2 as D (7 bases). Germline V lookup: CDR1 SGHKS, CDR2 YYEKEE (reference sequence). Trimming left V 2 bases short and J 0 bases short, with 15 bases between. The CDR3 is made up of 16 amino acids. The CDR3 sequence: CASSFSAGASSYEQYF. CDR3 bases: TGTGCCAGCAGCTTCAGTGCGGGGGCCAGCTCCTACGAGCAGTACTTC.

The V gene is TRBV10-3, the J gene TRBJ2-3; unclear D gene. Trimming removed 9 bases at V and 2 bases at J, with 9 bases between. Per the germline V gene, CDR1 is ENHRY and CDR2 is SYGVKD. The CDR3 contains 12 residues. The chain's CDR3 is CAIREDTDTQYF. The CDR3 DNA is TGTGCCATACGAGAGGACACAGATACGCAGTATTTT.

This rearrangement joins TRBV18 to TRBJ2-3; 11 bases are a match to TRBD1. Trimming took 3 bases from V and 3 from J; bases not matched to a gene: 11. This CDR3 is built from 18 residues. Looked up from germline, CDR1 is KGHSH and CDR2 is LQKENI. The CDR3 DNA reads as TGTGCCAGCTCACCGACAATTGTAGGACAGGGGGCGACAGATACGCAGTATTTT. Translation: CASSPTIVGQGATDTQYF.

The CDR3 loop reads CALARDYQETQYF. CDR3 bases: TGTGCCTTGGCGAGGGACTACCAAGAGACCCAGTACTTC. The V gene is TRBV30, the J gene TRBJ2-5, with D perhaps matching TRBD2 (6 bases). The V gene lost 7 bases and the J gene lost 0 bases, with 12 bases spanning the gap. Per germline, CDR1 GTSNPN and CDR2 SVGIG (reference sequence). The CDR3 is made up of 13 amino acids. Full variable domain (remainder filled in from reference TRBV30 and TRBJ2-5): SQTIHQWPATLVQPVGSPLSLECTVEGTSNPNLYWYRQAAGRGLQLLFYSVGIGQISSEVPQNLSASRPQDRQFILSSKKLLLSDSGFYLCALARDYQETQYFGPGTRLLVL.

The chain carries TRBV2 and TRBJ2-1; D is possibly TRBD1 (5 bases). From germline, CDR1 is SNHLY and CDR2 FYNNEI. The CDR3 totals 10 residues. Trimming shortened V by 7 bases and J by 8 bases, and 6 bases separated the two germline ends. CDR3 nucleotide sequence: TGTGCCAGCATCAGGGATGAGCAGTTCTTC. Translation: CASIRDEQFF.

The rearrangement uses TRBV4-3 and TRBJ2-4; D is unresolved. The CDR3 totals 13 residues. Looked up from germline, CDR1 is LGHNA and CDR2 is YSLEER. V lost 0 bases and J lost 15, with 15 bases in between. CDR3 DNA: TGCGCCAGCAGCCAAGAAACAAAACTCGAGAGGTACTTC. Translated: CASSQETKLERYF.

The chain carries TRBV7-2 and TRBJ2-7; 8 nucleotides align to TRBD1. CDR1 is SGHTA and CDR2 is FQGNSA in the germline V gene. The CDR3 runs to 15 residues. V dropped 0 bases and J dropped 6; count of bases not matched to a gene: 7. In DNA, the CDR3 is TGTGCCAGCAGCTTAGCGGCCAGGGGGCTGGGCGAGCAGTACTTC. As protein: CASSLAARGLGEQYF. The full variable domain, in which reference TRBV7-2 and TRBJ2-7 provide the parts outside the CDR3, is GAGVSQSPSNKVTEKGKDVELRCDPISGHTALYWYRQSLGQGLEFLIYFQGNSAPDKSGLPSDRFSAERTGGSVSTLTIQRTQQEDSAVYLCASSLAARGLGEQYFGPGTRLTVT.